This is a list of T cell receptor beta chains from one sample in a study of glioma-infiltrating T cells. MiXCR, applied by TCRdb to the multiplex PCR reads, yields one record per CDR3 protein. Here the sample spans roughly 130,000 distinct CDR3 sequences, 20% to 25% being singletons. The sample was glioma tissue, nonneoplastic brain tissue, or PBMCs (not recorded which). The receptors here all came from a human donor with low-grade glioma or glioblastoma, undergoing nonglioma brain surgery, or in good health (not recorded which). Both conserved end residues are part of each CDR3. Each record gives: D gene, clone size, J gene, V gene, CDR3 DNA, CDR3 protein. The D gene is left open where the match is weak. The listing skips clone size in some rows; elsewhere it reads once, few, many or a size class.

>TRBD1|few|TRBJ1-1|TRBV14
TGTGCCAGCAGCCCGGACAGGCCGTACACTGAAGCTTTCTTT
CASSPDRPYTEAFF
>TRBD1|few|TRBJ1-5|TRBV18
TGTGCCAGCTCATCGACAGGGCGGGATCAGCCCCAGCATTTT
CASSSTGRDQPQHF
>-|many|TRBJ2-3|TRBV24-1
TGTGCCACCAGTGATCCTGCCCGCACAGATACGCAGTATTTT
CATSDPARTDTQYF
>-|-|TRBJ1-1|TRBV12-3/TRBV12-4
TGTGCCAGCAGCCCCCGGTTTACTCTGAACACTGAAGCCTTCTTT
CASSPRFTLNTEAFF
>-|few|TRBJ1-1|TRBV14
TGTGCCAGCAGCCAATATGTAAGCACTGAAGCTTTCTTT
CASSQYVSTEAFF
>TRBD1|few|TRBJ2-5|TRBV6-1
TGTGCCAGCAGAGAAACAGGGGGCCTCCAAGAGACCCAGTACTTC
CASRETGGLQETQYF
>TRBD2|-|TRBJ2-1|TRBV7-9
TGTGCCAGCAGAGACTTAGCGGGGGGGTCCTACAATGAGCAGTTCTTC
CASRDLAGGSYNEQFF
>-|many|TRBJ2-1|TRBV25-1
TGTGCCAGCAGTGAAAGGGGAGCGCGAGGCGATGAGCAGTTCTTC
CASSERGARGDEQFF
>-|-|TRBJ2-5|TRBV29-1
TGCAGCGTTGAAACTCCGACGGTGAAGGGGACCCAGTACTTC
CSVETPTVKGTQYF
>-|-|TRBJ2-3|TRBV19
TGTGCCAGTAAGGCGGGTCCTAGCACAGATACGCAGTATTTT
CASKAGPSTDTQYF
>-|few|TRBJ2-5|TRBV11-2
TGTGCCAGCAGCTTAGTGGTCGGACTGCCGGGGGACTTC
CASSLVVGLPGDF
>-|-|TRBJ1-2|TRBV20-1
TGCAGTGCTGGGGTCGGGTCCACCGATGACTACACCTTC
CSAGVGSTDDYTF
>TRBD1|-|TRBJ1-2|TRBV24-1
TGTGCCACCAGTCGAGGGGACAGCCGAGCCTGTGGCTACACCTTC
CATSRGDSRACGYTF
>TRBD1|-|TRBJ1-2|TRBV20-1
TGCAGTGCTAGTGCTATGGACAGGGTGGGCTATGGCTACACCTTC
CSASAMDRVGYGYTF
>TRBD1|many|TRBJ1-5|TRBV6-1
TGTGCCAGCAGTGTGGGGACAGGATCCAATCAGCCCCAGCATTTT
CASSVGTGSNQPQHF
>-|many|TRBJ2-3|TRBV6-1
TGTGCCAGCAGCACAACAGATACGCAGTATTTT
CASSTTDTQYF
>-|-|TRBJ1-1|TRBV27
TGTGCCAGCAGTTCCTCCGGACACCTGAACACTGAAGCTTCCTTT
CASSSSGHLNTEASF
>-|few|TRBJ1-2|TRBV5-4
TGTGCCAGCAGCTTGGATGTTCGTGGCTACACCTTC
CASSLDVRGYTF
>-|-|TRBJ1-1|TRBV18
TGTGCCAGCTCACACCGGGGCAGGGATCCTGAAGCTTTCTTT
CASSHRGRDPEAFF
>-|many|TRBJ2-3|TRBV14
TGTGCCAGCAGCCGGCTCCAGGTAACAGATACGCAGTATTTT
CASSRLQVTDTQYF
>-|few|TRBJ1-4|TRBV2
TGTGCCAGCAGGCTGATGGCAACTAATGAAAAACTGTTTTTT
CASRLMATNEKLFF
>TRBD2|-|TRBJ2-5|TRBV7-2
TGTGCCAGCAGCAAACCGACTAGCGGGGCTTTCAAAGAGACCCAGTACTTC
CASSKPTSGAFKETQYF
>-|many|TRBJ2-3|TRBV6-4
TGTGCCAGCAGCGAGGACGATTCTAGCACAGATACGCAGTATTTT
CASSEDDSSTDTQYF
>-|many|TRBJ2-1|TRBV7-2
TGTGCCAGCAGCTTAGCGGTACGAAACAATGAGCAGTTCTTC
CASSLAVRNNEQFF